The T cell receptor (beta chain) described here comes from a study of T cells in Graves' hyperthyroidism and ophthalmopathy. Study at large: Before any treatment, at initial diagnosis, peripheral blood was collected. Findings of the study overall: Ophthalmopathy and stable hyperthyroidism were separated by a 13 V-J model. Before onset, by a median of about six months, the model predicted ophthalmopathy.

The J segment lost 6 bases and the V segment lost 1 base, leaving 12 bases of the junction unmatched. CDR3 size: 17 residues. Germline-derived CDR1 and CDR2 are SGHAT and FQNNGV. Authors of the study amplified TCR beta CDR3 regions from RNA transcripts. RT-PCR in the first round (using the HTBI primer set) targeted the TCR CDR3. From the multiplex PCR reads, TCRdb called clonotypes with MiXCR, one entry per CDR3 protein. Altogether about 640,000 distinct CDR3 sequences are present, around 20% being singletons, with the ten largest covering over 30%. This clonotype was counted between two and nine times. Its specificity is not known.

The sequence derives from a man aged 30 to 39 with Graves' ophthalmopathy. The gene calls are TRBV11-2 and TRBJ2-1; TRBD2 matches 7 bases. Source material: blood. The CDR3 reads CASSLGRARLAANEQFF. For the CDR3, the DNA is TGTGCCAGCAGCTTAGGTCGCGCTCGGCTAGCGGCCAATGAGCAGTTCTTC.